This T cell receptor (beta chain) was identified in a study of graft-versus-host responses after intestinal transplantation. Sequencing used immunoSEQ multiplex PCR; TCRdb keeps in-frame clones, though not all of them. The repertoire holds approximately 86,000 clones, 85% to 95% seen once, with more than 0.35% in the top ten. Worth noting for this clone: Its antigen is undetermined.

The CDR3 extends over 14 amino acids. Trimming removed 5 bases from V and 7 bases from J; junction bases left unmatched: 5. CDR1 SEHNR and CDR2 FQNEAQ come from the germline V gene (reference sequence). This sequence joins TRBV7-9 and TRBJ1-6; 7 nucleotides match TRBD1. Sample: unstimulated CD8+ T cells sorted from spleen or lymph node cells, taken before transplant. The TCR was taken from a human donor who was the organ donor for an intestinal transplant. The CDR3 loop reads CASSEAGGNSPLHF. The CDR3 bases are TGTGCCAGCAGCGAGGCAGGGGGGAATTCACCCCTCCACTTT.